A selection of T cell receptor beta chains follows, all from one sample in a study of control samples from healthy donors and cancer patients. Some clones are missing from TCRdb's copy, which holds only in-frame ones; the method was immunoSEQ multiplex PCR. The sample carries 150,000 to 200,000 clones, more than 80% recorded once. The sequenced sample consisted of blood. These receptors were obtained from a man younger than 40 in good health. CDR3s include the opening cysteine and the closing phenylalanine or tryptophan. D genes are given only for firm matches. Some rows have no size entry. The others give once, few or many, or a class for an expanded clone.

V: TRBV14
J: TRBJ1-2
size: once
D: TRBD1
DNA: TGTGCCAGCAGCCTCCAGGGGGGAACTAACTATGGCTACACCTTC
CDR3: CASSLQGGTNYGYTF

V: TRBV30
J: TRBJ1-3
size: .
D: TRBD1
DNA: TGTGCCTGGAGTGGGACAGGGACCCTTGGAAACACCATATATTTT
CDR3: CAWSGTGTLGNTIYF

V: TRBV19
J: TRBJ2-4
size: .
D: .
DNA: TGTGCCAGTACCCGGCCAATGGGGGTAGCCAAAAACATTCAGTACTTC
CDR3: CASTRPMGVAKNIQYF

V: TRBV10-1
J: TRBJ1-2
size: .
D: .
DNA: TGCGCCAGCAGTGAGCGACGGGACTATGGCTACACCTTC
CDR3: CASSERRDYGYTF

V: TRBV5-6
J: TRBJ2-7
size: .
D: .
DNA: TGTGCCAGCAGCTTCAGTAGCGGCCCCTACGAGCAGTACTTC
CDR3: CASSFSSGPYEQYF

V: TRBV5-4
J: TRBJ1-2
size: .
D: .
DNA: TGTGCCAGCAGCGCCGACAGCTATGGCTACACCTTC
CDR3: CASSADSYGYTF

V: TRBV28
J: TRBJ2-7
size: .
D: .
DNA: TGTGCCAGCAGTTTCGCTCGGGCCATCTACGAGCAGTACTTC
CDR3: CASSFARAIYEQYF

V: TRBV30
J: TRBJ2-3
size: .
D: .
DNA: TGTGCCTGGAGTTTAGGGGGTACGCAGTATTTT
CDR3: CAWSLGGTQYF

V: TRBV28
J: TRBJ1-5
size: few
D: .
DNA: TGTGCCAGCAGTCGAGGGGCAGTGAGCAATCAGCCCCAGCATTTT
CDR3: CASSRGAVSNQPQHF

V: TRBV27
J: TRBJ2-7
size: .
D: TRBD2
DNA: TGTGCCAGCAGTTGGAGGGGAGCGGGGGGGAGATCCTACGAGCAGTACTTC
CDR3: CASSWRGAGGRSYEQYF

V: TRBV10-3
J: TRBJ2-3
size: .
D: TRBD2
DNA: TGTGCCATCAGTCAACTAGCGGGGGGGCGTGAAGATACGCAGTATTTT
CDR3: CAISQLAGGREDTQYF

V: TRBV10-3
J: TRBJ1-1
size: .
D: TRBD1
DNA: TGTGCCATCAGTGCCGGACAGGGGAACACTGAAGCTTTCTTT
CDR3: CAISAGQGNTEAFF

V: TRBV11-2
J: TRBJ2-3
size: once
D: TRBD2
DNA: TGTGCCAGCAGCTTAGTGGGGGGGAGAACCACAGATACGCAGTATTTT
CDR3: CASSLVGGRTTDTQYF

V: TRBV7-3
J: TRBJ2-5
size: .
D: .
DNA: TGTGCCAGCAGCTTAACGGACAGCCAAGAGACCCAGTACTTC
CDR3: CASSLTDSQETQYF

V: TRBV12-3/TRBV12-4
J: TRBJ1-1
size: .
D: .
DNA: TGTGCCAGCAGTCCCGGCCTGAACACTGAAGCTTTCTTT
CDR3: CASSPGLNTEAFF

V: TRBV12-5
J: TRBJ2-1
size: .
D: .
DNA: TGTGCTAGTGGTTTGGTTACTATGGGGGGGCGAGGGAATGAGCAGTTCTTC
CDR3: CASGLVTMGGRGNEQFF

V: TRBV15
J: TRBJ1-1
size: .
D: .
DNA: TGTGCCACCAGCAGGCGGGGGGGCGAGAACACTGAAGCTTTCTTT
CDR3: CATSRRGGENTEAFF

V: TRBV20-1
J: TRBJ1-5
size: few
D: .
DNA: TGCAGTGCTAGTGGGGTTGTGGGCAATCAGCCCCAGCATTTT
CDR3: CSASGVVGNQPQHF

V: TRBV9
J: TRBJ1-4
size: .
D: .
DNA: TGTGCCAGCAGCCTGGACGGGACCAGGAGAGAAAAACTGTTTTTT
CDR3: CASSLDGTRREKLFF

V: TRBV28
J: TRBJ2-1
size: once
D: TRBD1
DNA: TGTGCCAGCAGTTTCGCTAGACAGGGGAAAGGCAATGAGCAGTTCTTC
CDR3: CASSFARQGKGNEQFF

V: TRBV5-5
J: TRBJ2-5
size: .
D: .
DNA: TGTGCCAGCAGCCCAAGTGGGGGGGCGGGTGAGACCCAGTACTTC
CDR3: CASSPSGGAGETQYF

V: TRBV4-1
J: TRBJ1-1
size: few
D: .
DNA: TGCGCCAGCAGCCAAGATATCGCTTTACGGAACACTGAAGCTTTCTTT
CDR3: CASSQDIALRNTEAFF

V: TRBV29-1
J: TRBJ1-2
size: .
D: TRBD1
DNA: TGCAGCGTTGAAGATTACAGGGGCCACTATGGCTACACCTTC
CDR3: CSVEDYRGHYGYTF

V: TRBV29-1
J: TRBJ1-2
size: once
D: TRBD1
DNA: TGCAGCACTCGGACAGGGGATGGCTACACCTTC
CDR3: CSTRTGDGYTF

V: TRBV12-3/TRBV12-4
J: TRBJ1-2
size: .
D: .
DNA: TGTGCCAGCACTCCCCCGGGGGCAAGGGGCTACACCTTC
CDR3: CASTPPGARGYTF

V: TRBV6-2/TRBV6-3
J: TRBJ1-5
size: .
D: TRBD1
DNA: TGTGCCAGCAGTTACGGGGACAGGAAATTATATAGCAATCAGCCCCAGCATTTT
CDR3: CASSYGDRKLYSNQPQHF

V: TRBV6-5
J: TRBJ1-2
size: .
D: TRBD1
DNA: TGTGCCAGCAGTACGACAGGGGGGGTTTGGGATGGCTACACCTTC
CDR3: CASSTTGGVWDGYTF

V: TRBV30
J: TRBJ1-5
size: .
D: TRBD1
DNA: TGTGCCTGGAGTAGGTCGGGACAGGCCAATCAGCCCCAGCATTTT
CDR3: CAWSRSGQANQPQHF